This T cell receptor beta chain appears in the sequencing data of a study of shared clonotypes between healthy human individuals. Turning to the study itself: Each donor contributed plates that comprised three CD4 naive, three CD4 memory, two CD8 naive and one CD8 memory.

A word on this clone: Its antigen is as yet unknown.

Deep was the level at which the assay was run. Produced via immunoSEQ multiplex PCR; TCRdb's table is partial and in-frame only. Altogether millions of clones are present, more than 80% being singletons, with the ten largest covering 0.39%. Regarding the study as a whole: Blood was the sole source, and tissue repertoires probably differ.

The specimen was naive CD4+ T cells from PBMCs. As for subset: CD45RA+ positively selected. This clonotype originated in a man in his late teens or twenties in good health. Some clones in this sample may be carry-over from other donors' samples.

The CDR3 region has the DNA TGTGCCAGTAGTCTAATAGGGGGCCAAGAGACCCAGTACTTC. This codes for CASSLIGGQETQYF. V is TRBV19 and J is TRBJ2-5; D is perhaps TRBD1 (6 bases). This CDR3 has 14 amino acids. Trimming stripped 5 bases from V and 1 base from J, with 11 bases between. In germline, CDR1 is LNHDA, CDR2 SQIVND (reference sequence).